This passage covers 18 T cell receptor beta chains from one sample sequenced in a study of T cell changes during pregnancy in multiple sclerosis. Only in-frame clones appear in the TCRdb table, and some are missing; sequencing was by immunoSEQ multiplex PCR. The repertoire consists of 91,000 or so clones, with approximately 95% occurring once and the leading ten covering over 0.85%. Sequencing used peripheral blood, obtained after pregnancy. The receptors were sampled from a female donor with multiple sclerosis, enrolled in a pregnancy study.

V gene TRBV30 combines with J gene TRBJ2-3, with D tentatively TRBD1 (5 bases). The V gene lost 4 bases and the J gene lost 1 base, with 9 bases spanning the gap. From germline, CDR1 is GTSNPN and CDR2 SVGIG (reference sequence). CDR3 length equals 13 residues. CDR3 amino acids: CAWTGWGTDTQYF. The CDR3 region has the DNA TGTGCCTGGACAGGGTGGGGCACAGATACGCAGTATTTT.

The gene calls are TRBV14 and TRBJ2-4, with D unclear. Trimming removed 2 bases at V and 0 bases at J, with 8 bases between. CDR3 length equals 15 residues. Germline-derived CDR1 and CDR2 are SGHDN and FVKESK. The CDR3 loop is CASSQLQVAKNIQYF. For the CDR3, the DNA is TGTGCCAGCAGCCAACTCCAGGTAGCCAAAAACATTCAGTACTTC.

The rearrangement joins TRBV19 to TRBJ1-5, with D unresolved. This CDR3 region has 13 residues. Germline values: CDR1 LNHDA, CDR2 SQIVND (reference sequence). The ends were cut back, 1 base at V and 3 bases at J, with 4 bases in the middle. The CDR3 sequence is CASSIVLNQPQHF. The CDR3 DNA sequence: TGTGCCAGTAGTATAGTTCTCAATCAGCCCCAGCATTTT.

V and J are TRBV4-1 and TRBJ1-6; 7 bases match TRBD1. Germline V gene lookup returns CDR1 MGHRA and CDR2 YSYEKL. The CDR3 extends over 17 amino acids. The junction had 11 bases not matched to a gene; V was cut back by 2 bases and J by 7 bases. The CDR3 nucleotides are TGCGCCAGCAGCCAACGAAACGCCGGGACAGCAAATTCACCCCTCCACTTT. This gives the protein CASSQRNAGTANSPLHF.

The V gene is TRBV27, the J gene TRBJ2-7; D is perhaps TRBD2 (5 bases). The CDR3 spans 13 residues. CDR1 MNHEY and CDR2 SMNVEV come from the germline V gene (reference sequence). V was cut by 6 bases and J by 4 bases, with 13 bases left in between. The CDR3 DNA is TGTGCCAGCAGCCCCCCCTTAGCGTACGAGCAGTACTTC. Protein: CASSPPLAYEQYF.

The V call is TRBV7-9, the J call TRBJ2-7; 7 nucleotides line up with TRBD2. The CDR3 extends over 17 amino acids. Looked up from germline, CDR1 is SEHNR and CDR2 is FQNEAQ (reference sequence). Trimming removed 5 bases from V and 2 bases from J; junction bases left unmatched: 15. Here the CDR3 reads CASSHPLGGDGTYEQYF. Written as DNA, the CDR3 is TGTGCCAGCAGCCACCCTCTGGGAGGGGATGGTACCTACGAGCAGTACTTC.

The chain couples TRBV5-4 to TRBJ1-2; 7 nucleotides line up with TRBD1. Trimming at V came to 4 bases and at J to 4 bases, leaving 10 bases not matched to a gene. The CDR3 is made up of 15 amino acids. Germline V gene sequence: CDR1 SGHNT, CDR2 YYREEE (reference sequence). The DNA for the CDR3 is TGTGCCAGCAGCAATCCTGACAGGGAACCCTATGGCTACACCTTC. The encoded protein is CASSNPDREPYGYTF.

The rearrangement uses TRBV18 and TRBJ2-7, with a tentative D call TRBD2 (5 bases). This CDR3 region has 14 residues. Trimming cost V 6 bases and J 2 bases, with 14 bases left between them. Germline V lookup: CDR1 KGHSH, CDR2 LQKENI. CDR3 sequence: CASSPSPIAYEQYF. In DNA, the CDR3 is TGTGCCAGCTCCCCTAGCCCCATAGCCTACGAGCAGTACTTC.

This rearrangement joins TRBV27 to TRBJ1-2; D is uncertain. CDR3 length: 14 residues. Germline CDR1 reads MNHEY; CDR2 reads SMNVEV (reference sequence). The ends were cut back, 6 bases at V and 1 base at J, with 12 bases in the middle. CDR3 loop: CASSPSYGNYGYTF. For the CDR3, the DNA is TGTGCCAGCAGCCCATCCTACGGTAACTATGGCTACACCTTC.

This chain links TRBV5-1 with TRBJ2-2, with 8 bases aligning to TRBD1. This CDR3 is 15 amino acids long. In germline, CDR1 is SGHRS, CDR2 YFSETQ. V trimming: 3 bases; J trimming: 2 bases; junction bases outside the gene matches: 3. CDR3 in amino acids: CASSWGTGNTGELFF. As DNA, the CDR3 is TGCGCCAGCAGCTGGGGGACAGGAAACACCGGGGAGCTGTTTTTT.

This chain joins TRBV5-1 and TRBJ1-4; D gene uncertain. Germline lookup yields CDR1 SGHRS and CDR2 YFSETQ. The CDR3 covers 14 residues. With 2 bases removed from V and 7 bases from J, the gap between germline ends came to 12 bases. CDR3 in amino acids: CASSFSRGGEKLFF. CDR3 coding DNA: TGCGCCAGCAGCTTTTCCCGAGGAGGTGAAAAACTGTTTTTT.

This sequence joins TRBV5-1 and TRBJ2-1; maybe TRBD1 (7 bases). V lost 3 bases and J lost 5, with 15 bases in between. The CDR3 runs to 15 residues. Germline V CDR1 and CDR2: SGHRS, YFSETQ. The CDR3 DNA sequence: TGCGCCAGCAGCTCGGGACTCGACAGGGACAATGAGCAGTTCTTC. It translates to CASSSGLDRDNEQFF.

The chain links TRBV7-9 to TRBJ2-3; the D gene is possibly TRBD2 (6 bases). Looked up from germline, CDR1 is SEHNR and CDR2 is FQNEAQ (reference sequence). The CDR3 covers 13 residues. Trimming took off 5 bases at V and 4 bases at J, with 10 bases between the two ends. The CDR3, as DNA: TGTGCCAGCAGCCCCGGGACTTCAGATACGCAGTATTTT. It encodes CASSPGTSDTQYF.

This clone was observed once. This rearrangement joins TRBV19 to TRBJ2-5; unclear D gene. Germline-derived CDR1 and CDR2 are LNHDA and SQIVND (reference sequence). The CDR3 is 13 amino acids. The V end was cut by 5 bases, the J end by 5 bases, with 12 bases between. The CDR3 DNA sequence: TGTGCCAGTAGTTATGACATTTTGGAGACCCAGTACTTC. This codes for CASSYDILETQYF.

The rearrangement links TRBV7-6 to TRBJ2-7; TRBD1 matches at 8 bases. Germline loops: CDR1 SGHVS, CDR2 FNYEAQ. This CDR3 is 14 amino acids long. The trim removed 4 bases at V and 5 bases at J, leaving 7 bases unmatched. The CDR3 loop reads CASSWGRGLDEQYF. The CDR3 DNA is TGTGCCAGCAGCTGGGGCAGGGGGCTAGACGAGCAGTACTTC.

V usage is TRBV5-1 and J usage is TRBJ2-3; D possibly corresponds to TRBD2 (5 bases). The V end lost 7 bases, the J end lost 4 bases, and 22 bases lay between the germline ends. This CDR3 is 16 amino acids long. The germline CDR1 and CDR2 sequences are SGHRS and YFSETQ. CDR3 residues: CASGPSPASMSDTQYF. For the CDR3, the DNA is TGCGCCAGCGGACCGTCTCCGGCTAGCATGTCAGATACGCAGTATTTT.

This clone was counted once. This chain joins TRBV25-1 and TRBJ1-4, with D uncertain. Per germline, CDR1 MGHDK and CDR2 SYGVNS. The length of the CDR3 is 15 residues. Trimming took 8 bases from V and 8 from J, leaving 21 bases between them. This CDR3 reads CASSDMESGGEKLFF. In nucleotides, the CDR3 is TGTGCCAGCTCCGACATGGAAAGCGGCGGAGAAAAACTGTTTTTT.

The chain is built from TRBV4-1 and TRBJ2-5, with TRBD2 identical over 11 bases. Germline values: CDR1 MGHRA, CDR2 YSYEKL. The CDR3 consists of 19 residues. Trimming cost V 3 bases and J 5 bases; bases outside gene matches: 17. In DNA, the CDR3 is TGCGCCAGCAGCCATGACTTACTAGCGGGAGATCATCAGCCGGAGACCCAGTACTTC. The encoded protein is CASSHDLLAGDHQPETQYF.